Sequencing of this T cell receptor (beta chain) was carried out in a study of blood T cell repertoires in COVID-19. Enrolled during active infection, Seattle patients were then followed longitudinally. The CDR3 is 16 amino acids. CDR1 and CDR2 from the germline V gene are KGHSH and LQKENI. The J segment lost 6 bases and the V segment lost 4 bases, leaving 6 bases of the junction unmatched. In the original processing: Amplifying reference gene primers gave estimates of nucleated cell counts. Repertoires were generated with immunoSEQ multiplex PCR, while TCRdb's copy carries only in-frame clones and drops some. The V and J calls and the clone size are those of that table, but D and trimming were determined from the DNA. Of some 200,000 clones listed, roughly 85% were seen once; the top ten hold approximately 2.3%.

The source material was peripheral blood. This clonotype was obtained from a woman aged 70 to 79 with COVID-19, enrolled during active disease. The chain recombines TRBV18 with TRBJ2-3; 14 bases align to TRBD2. This CDR3 is CASSLRLAGGPDTQYF. The CDR3 DNA reads as TGTGCCAGCTCACTCCGACTAGCGGGGGGGCCTGATACGCAGTATTTT.